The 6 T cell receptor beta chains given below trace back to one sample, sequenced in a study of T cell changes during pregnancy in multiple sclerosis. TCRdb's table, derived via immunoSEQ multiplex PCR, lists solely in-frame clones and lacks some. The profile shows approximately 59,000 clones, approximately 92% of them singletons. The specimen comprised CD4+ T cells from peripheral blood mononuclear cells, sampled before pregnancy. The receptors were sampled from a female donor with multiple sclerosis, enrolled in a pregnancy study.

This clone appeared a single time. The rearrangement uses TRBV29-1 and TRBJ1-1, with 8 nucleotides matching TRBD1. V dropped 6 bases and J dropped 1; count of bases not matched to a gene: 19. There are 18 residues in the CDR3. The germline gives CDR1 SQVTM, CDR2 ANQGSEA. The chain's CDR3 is CSVSLKAGQALGNTEAFF. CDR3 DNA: TGCAGCGTGAGTCTAAAAGCGGGACAGGCTTTGGGGAACACTGAAGCTTTCTTT. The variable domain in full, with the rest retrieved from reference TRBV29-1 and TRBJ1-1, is SAVISQKPSRDICQRGTSLTIQCQVDSQVTMMFWYRQQPGQSLTLIATANQGSEATYESGFVIDKFPISRPNLTFSTLTVSNMSPEDSSIYLCSVSLKAGQALGNTEAFFGQGTRLTVV.

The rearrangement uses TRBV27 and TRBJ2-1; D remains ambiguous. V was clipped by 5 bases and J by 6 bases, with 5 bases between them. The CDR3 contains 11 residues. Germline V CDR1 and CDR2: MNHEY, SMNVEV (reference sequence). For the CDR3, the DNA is TGTGCCAGCAGTATGCGCAATGAGCAGTTCTTC. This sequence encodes CASSMRNEQFF.

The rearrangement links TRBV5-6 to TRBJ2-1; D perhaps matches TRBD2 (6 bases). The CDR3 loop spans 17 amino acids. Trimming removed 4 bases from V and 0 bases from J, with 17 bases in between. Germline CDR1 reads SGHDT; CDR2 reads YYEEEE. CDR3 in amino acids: CASSPIGRGGSYNEQFF. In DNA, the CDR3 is TGTGCCAGCAGCCCAATAGGGCGGGGAGGCTCCTACAATGAGCAGTTCTTC.

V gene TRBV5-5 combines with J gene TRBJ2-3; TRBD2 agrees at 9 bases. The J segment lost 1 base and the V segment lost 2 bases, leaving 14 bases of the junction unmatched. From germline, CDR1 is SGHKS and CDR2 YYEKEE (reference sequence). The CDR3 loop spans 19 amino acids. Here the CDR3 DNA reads TGTGCCAGCAGCTTACCGGGACTAGCCCACGAGGGGGGCACAGATACGCAGTATTTT. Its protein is CASSLPGLAHEGGTDTQYF.

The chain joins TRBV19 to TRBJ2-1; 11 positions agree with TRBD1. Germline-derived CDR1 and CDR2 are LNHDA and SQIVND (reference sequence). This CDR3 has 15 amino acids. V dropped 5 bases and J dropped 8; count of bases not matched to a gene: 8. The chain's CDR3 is CASSRGQGVLDEQFF. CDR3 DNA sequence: TGTGCCAGTAGTCGGGGACAGGGGGTTTTAGATGAGCAGTTCTTC.

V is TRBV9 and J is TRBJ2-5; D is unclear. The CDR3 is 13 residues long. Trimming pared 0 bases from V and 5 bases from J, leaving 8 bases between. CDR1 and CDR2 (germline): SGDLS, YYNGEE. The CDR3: CASSVGFLETQYF. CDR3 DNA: TGTGCCAGCAGCGTAGGTTTCCTCGAGACCCAGTACTTC.